This T cell receptor (beta chain) was sequenced in a study of shared clonotypes between healthy human individuals. Findings and caveats of the study: Donors were few, which limited the genetic and exposure-history diversity represented. Among non-shared clonotypes, generation probabilities were lower than among those shared by all four donors. Around 5% of naive CD4 clonotypes were shared across a handful of donors.

In the case of this clone: No antigen is known for it.

Germline CDR1 is MNHNS and CDR2 is SASEGT. Trimming stripped 7 bases from V and 2 bases from J, with 18 bases between. The CDR3 has 15 residues. Measured with immunoSEQ multiplex PCR; TCRdb has only the in-frame clones, and not every one. The data contain some 2.3 million clones, over 85% of them singletons. The sample was naive CD4+ T cells from PBMCs. Documented subset: CD45RA+ positively selected. This sequence joins TRBV6-1 and TRBJ2-7; D might be TRBD2 (6 bases). The sequence came from a man aged 18-30 years in good health. Some clones in this sample may be carry-over from other donors' samples. The CDR3: CASTSSGPSTYEQYF. CDR3 DNA: TGTGCCAGCACATCAAGCGGGCCATCCACCTACGAGCAGTACTTC.